This T cell receptor (beta chain) comes out of a study of blood T cell repertoires in COVID-19. Data came from immunoSEQ multiplex PCR; TCRdb stores just in-frame clones and leaves some out. Of approximately 89,000 clones in the sample, around 80% were seen once. The sequence came from a human donor in a cohort sampled during active COVID-19. The sample consisted of peripheral blood.

The DNA for the CDR3 is TGTGCCAGCAGTCCCCGACTAGCGGGAGTTGGAGAGCAGTTCTTC. Encoded protein: CASSPRLAGVGEQFF. The chain uses TRBV27 and TRBJ2-1; 12 bases line up with TRBD2. The ends lost 5 bases at V and 10 bases at J; junction bases unmatched: 9. This CDR3 comprises 15 residues. Germline values: CDR1 MNHEY, CDR2 SMNVEV (reference sequence).